The next 7 T cell receptor beta chains were all read from a single sample in a study of blood T cell repertoires in COVID-19. The data were produced by immunoSEQ multiplex PCR, yet TCRdb's version contains in-frame clones alone and is incomplete. This table holds about 17,000 clones, 78% found once. The sample taken for sequencing was peripheral blood. These TCRs come from a man in his sixties with active or convalescent COVID-19.

This clone was observed a handful of times. The V gene is TRBV21-1, the J gene TRBJ2-1; the table assigns TRBD2, which was not confirmed against the DNA. TRBV21-1 is described as a pseudogene. This CDR3 region has 19 residues. The chain's CDR3 is CASSTQWLAGETSYNEQFF. The CDR3 DNA reads TGTGCCAGCAGCACTCAATGGCTAGCGGGGGAGACCTCCTACAATGAGCAGTTCTTC.

The chain uses TRBV7-3 and TRBJ1-5; D uncertain. There are 15 residues in the CDR3. V was trimmed by 2 bases and J by 0 bases, leaving 8 bases between them. CDR1 is SGHTA, CDR2 FQGTGA, per germline. CDR3 amino acids: CASSLVGGSNQPQHF. The DNA for the CDR3 is TGTGCCAGCAGCTTAGTAGGCGGTAGCAATCAGCCCCAGCATTTT.

The rearrangement joins TRBV9 to TRBJ2-1; 11 bases map to TRBD2. Germline lookup yields CDR1 SGDLS and CDR2 YYNGEE. The CDR3 totals 15 residues. With 3 bases clipped from V and 4 bases from J, the junction kept 3 bases outside the gene matches. The CDR3: CASSARLAGYNEQFF. The CDR3, as DNA: TGTGCCAGCAGCGCCCGACTAGCGGGGTACAATGAGCAGTTCTTC.

The rearrangement uses TRBV28 and TRBJ1-1; unclear D gene. V was cut by 4 bases and J by 2 bases, with 14 bases left in between. There are 15 residues in the CDR3. Germline loops: CDR1 MDHEN, CDR2 SYDVKM. CDR3: CASSSPIKPNTEAFF. The CDR3 region has the DNA TGTGCCAGCAGTTCTCCTATTAAGCCTAACACTGAAGCTTTCTTT.

The gene calls are TRBV28 and TRBJ2-5; TRBD2 might be the D (7 bases). From germline, CDR1 is MDHEN and CDR2 SYDVKM. The V end lost 6 bases, the J end lost 3 bases, and 17 bases lay between the germline ends. This CDR3 region has 15 residues. The CDR3 DNA is TGTGCCAGCAGGGGGGCGACACGGGGGGAAGAGACCCAGTACTTC. This translates into CASRGATRGEETQYF.

This chain links TRBV6-5 with TRBJ2-3, with 9 bases fitting TRBD2. CDR3 size: 13 residues. Germline V gene data show CDR1 as MNHEY and CDR2 as SVGAGI. V shed 10 bases and J 3 bases; nucleotides not matched to a gene: 5. DNA of the CDR3: TGTGCCACCGTTAGCGGGAGAACAGATACGCAGTATTTT. Amino acids: CATVSGRTDTQYF.

This chain uses TRBV19 with TRBJ1-5; 8 bases fit TRBD1. V trimming: 7 bases; J trimming: 0 bases; junction bases outside the gene matches: 2. This CDR3 has 14 amino acids. Germline loops: CDR1 LNHDA, CDR2 SQIVND (reference sequence). CDR3 region: CASTGGNSNQPQHF. In DNA, the CDR3 is TGTGCCAGTACAGGGGGCAATAGCAATCAGCCCCAGCATTTT.